The clone carrying this T cell receptor beta chain was seen ten or more times. The antigen is unknown. By flow cytometry, patients selected for sequencing had shown an expansion of CD8+CD57+ cells. Severe acquired aplastic anemia was diagnosed in all patients. The CDR3 has 14 residues. CDR1 and CDR2 (germline): MNHEY, SVGAGI. V was shortened by 0 bases and J by 3 bases, with 9 bases between the two germline ends. This sample stems from a study of CD8+CD57+ T cells in acquired aplastic anemia. Findings and limits, study-wide: Lower repertoire diversity than in total CD4+ and CD8+ pools was seen for CD8+CD57+ cells in patients. Some 31 shared CD8+ CDR3s appeared highly expressed within patients' immunodominant clones. Simpson's diversity of CD8+ cells was not significantly different in patients compared with controls.

Profiling that covered TCR beta VDJ and CDR3 relied on genomic DNA as its template. TCRdb recomputed calls from the reads with MiXCR, one row per CDR3 protein. The sample includes about 16,000 distinct CDR3 sequences, 30% to 45% seen only once; the top ten take approximately 86%. The genes are TRBV6-5 and TRBJ2-7; the D call may be TRBD1 or TRBD2 (5 bases each). The sequence was obtained from a human donor with aplastic anemia. Input material: CD8+CD57+ T cells sorted from PBMCs. The sample's subset: bead-enriched CD8+CD57+ effector memory T cells from SAA patients. The CDR3 spells CASSYSWDRYEQYF. The CDR3 coding sequence is TGTGCCAGCAGTTACTCGTGGGACCGCTACGAGCAGTACTTC.